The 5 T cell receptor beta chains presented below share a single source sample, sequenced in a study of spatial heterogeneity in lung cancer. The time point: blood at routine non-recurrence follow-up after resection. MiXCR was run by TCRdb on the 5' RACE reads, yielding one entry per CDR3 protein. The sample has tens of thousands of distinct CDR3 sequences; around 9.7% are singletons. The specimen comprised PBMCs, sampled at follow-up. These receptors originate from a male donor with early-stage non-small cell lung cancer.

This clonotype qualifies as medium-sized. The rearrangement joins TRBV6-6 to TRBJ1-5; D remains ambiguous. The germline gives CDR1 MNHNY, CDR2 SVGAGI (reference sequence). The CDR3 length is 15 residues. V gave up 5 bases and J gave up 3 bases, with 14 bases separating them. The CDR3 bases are TGTGCCAGCAGTGACCCAACATGGGCCAATCAGCCCCAGCATTTT. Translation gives CASSDPTWANQPQHF.

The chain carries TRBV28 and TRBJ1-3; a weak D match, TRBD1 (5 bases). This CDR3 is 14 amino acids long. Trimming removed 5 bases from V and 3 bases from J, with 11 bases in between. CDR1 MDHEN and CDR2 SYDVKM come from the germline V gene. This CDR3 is CASSAPGLGNTIYF. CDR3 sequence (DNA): TGTGCCAGCAGTGCCCCGGGACTTGGAAACACCATATATTTT.

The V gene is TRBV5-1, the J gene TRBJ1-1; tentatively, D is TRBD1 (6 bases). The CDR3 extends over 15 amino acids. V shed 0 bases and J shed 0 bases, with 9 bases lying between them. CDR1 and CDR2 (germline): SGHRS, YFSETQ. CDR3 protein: CASSLATGLNTEAFF. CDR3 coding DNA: TGCGCCAGCAGCTTGGCGACAGGACTGAACACTGAAGCTTTCTTT.

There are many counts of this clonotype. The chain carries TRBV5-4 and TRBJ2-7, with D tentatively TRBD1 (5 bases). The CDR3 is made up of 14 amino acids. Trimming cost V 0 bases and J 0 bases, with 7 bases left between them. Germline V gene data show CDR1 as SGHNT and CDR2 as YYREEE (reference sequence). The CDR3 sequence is CASSLEGHSYEQYF. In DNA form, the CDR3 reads TGTGCCAGCAGCTTGGAAGGACACTCCTACGAGCAGTACTTC.

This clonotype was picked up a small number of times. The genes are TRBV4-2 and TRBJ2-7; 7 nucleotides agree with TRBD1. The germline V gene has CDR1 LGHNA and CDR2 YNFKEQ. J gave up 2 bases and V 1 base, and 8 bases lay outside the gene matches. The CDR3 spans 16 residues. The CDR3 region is CASSQGGAGGTYEQYF. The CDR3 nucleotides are TGTGCCAGCAGCCAAGGGGGAGCAGGGGGAACCTACGAGCAGTACTTC.